This TCR beta chain appears in the sequencing data of a study of T cell responses to AZD1222 COVID-19 vaccine (dated by TCRdb to the early 2020s). Looking at the study overall: A total of under 250 trial participants underwent TCR sequencing, of whom nearly 210 had received two doses of AZD1222 and about 25 had received two doses of the MenACWY control vaccine. Enrollment into the trials was organized by age into subgroups of 18-55, 56-69 and 70-plus years, and those subgroups contained roughly 150, 30 and 60 TCR-sequenced participants, respectively. What the work shows at the level of the full study, not this receptor alone: In the small 56-69-year group, the increase in depth fell short of significance, most likely because of low power. Because no day 14 peak-response samples were available, the repertoires could be characterized only after the peak T cell response. The whole spike protein was spanned by vaccine-associated CD4 TCRs, and dominant responses were seen in regions 160-218 and 743-854. Conclusions about previously exposed vaccinees were limited because only a handful of AZD1222 recipients were SARS-CoV-2 seropositive at baseline. Participants were mostly white British and included more females than males, and it was suggested by the authors that clonal diversity may have been underestimated. Epitopes outside the regions mutated in the B.1.351 and B.1.1.7 variants were reportedly recognized by nearly half of the unique spike-specific TCRs. After two AZD1222 doses, spike-specific TCR breadth and depth were significantly higher than at day 0 and than in MenACWY recipients.

The CDR3 regions of human TCRbeta chains were analyzed by immunosequencing. The authors processed their data as follows. TCRs in the repertoires were matched against a reference library of SARS-CoV-2-specific TCRs that had been generated with the MIRA antigen-specificity platform. Breadth meant the fraction of unique TCRs that were SARS-CoV-2-associated, whereas depth meant the fraction of total T cells that were SARS-CoV-2-associated. Using the MIRA data, each spike-specific TCR was mapped to the spike region that the TCR reacts to and placed in a CD4 or CD8 class. Log10-transformed breadth and depth values were compared by one-way ANOVA with Sidak's multiple comparisons tests. TCRdb mirrors the immuneACCESS table, restricted to in-frame sequences. Some clones are absent from its copies; in checked studies, under half trace to an unresolved V gene, and the reason for the others is unknown. V and J calls and clone size follow that table, whereas D and trimming were derived from the DNA. Across this sample there are approximately 210,000 clones, with about 94% seen only once. Approximately 1.7% of the sample is held by the ten biggest clonotypes.

About this clone itself: Its antigen is unknown. Per-nucleotide qualities are absent, and no much larger clonotype sits a single base away.

At the junction V is shortened by 4 bases and J by 8 bases; bases outside the gene matches: 2. From the cysteine up to the phenylalanine, the CDR3 has a length of 12 residues. Only the CDR3 region is kept as DNA, spanning 36 bases read in frame from base 1. In the paper's terms, the time point label means: about 28 days (+/-7) after the second vaccine dose. Interpreted using the paper, the treatment or condition label stands for: meningococcal conjugate vaccine given as trial control. Samples from vaccinated people were obtained from the UK trials COV001 and COV002, which included a single-blind randomized controlled phase 2/3 trial of AZD1222 (ChAdOx1 nCoV-19) in healthy adults. Trial participant PBMC samples were collected at day 0 and day 28 after the second dose for TCRbeta chain sequencing.

The starting material was peripheral blood, obtained 28 days after the second dose of the MenACWY control vaccine. This TCR derives from an adult who received the MenACWY meningococcal vaccine as a control. Here the chain combines TRBV12-3 or TRBV12-4 and TRBJ2-1, with 7 bases matching TRBD1. The CDR3 protein sequence reads: CASSYTGDEQFF. The nucleotide sequence is TGTGCCAGCAGTTATACAGGGGATGAGCAGTTCTTC.